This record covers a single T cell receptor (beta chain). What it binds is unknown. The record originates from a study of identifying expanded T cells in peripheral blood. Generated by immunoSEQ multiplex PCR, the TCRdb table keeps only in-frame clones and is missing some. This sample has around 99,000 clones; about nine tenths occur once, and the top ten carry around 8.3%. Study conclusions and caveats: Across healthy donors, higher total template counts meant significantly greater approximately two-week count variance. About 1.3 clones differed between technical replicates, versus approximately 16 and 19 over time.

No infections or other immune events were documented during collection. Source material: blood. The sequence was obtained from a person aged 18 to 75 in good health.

DNA of the CDR3: TGTGCCAGCAGCTTCCCCGAGCTAGACAGGGTGAATGGCTACACCTTC. Translating it yields CASSFPELDRVNGYTF. V and J are TRBV7-2 and TRBJ1-2, with TRBD1 matching over 7 bases. Unmatched junction bases numbered 13, after V lost 3 bases and J lost 6 bases. The CDR3 sequence is 16 residues long. Germline values: CDR1 SGHTA, CDR2 FQGNSA.